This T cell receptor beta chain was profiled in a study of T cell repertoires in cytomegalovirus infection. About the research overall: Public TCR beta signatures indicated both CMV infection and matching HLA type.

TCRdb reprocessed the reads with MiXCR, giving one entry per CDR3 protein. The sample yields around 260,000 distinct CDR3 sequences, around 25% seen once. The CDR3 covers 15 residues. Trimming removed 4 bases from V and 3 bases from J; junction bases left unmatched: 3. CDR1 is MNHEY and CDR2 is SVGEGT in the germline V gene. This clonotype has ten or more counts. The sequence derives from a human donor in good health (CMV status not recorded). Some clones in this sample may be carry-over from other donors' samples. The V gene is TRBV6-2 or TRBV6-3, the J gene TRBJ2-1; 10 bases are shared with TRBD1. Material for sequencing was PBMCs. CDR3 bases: TGTGCCAGCAGTTTTGGACAGGGGGTCTACAATGAGCAGTTCTTC. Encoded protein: CASSFGQGVYNEQFF.